This TCR beta chain was found in a study of cytomegalovirus exposure and HLA in healthy donors. TCRdb's table, derived via immunoSEQ multiplex PCR, lists solely in-frame clones and lacks some. Of 150,000 to 200,000 clones listed, roughly nine tenths are singletons. This receptor was identified in a man aged 18 to 30 in good health and CMV-seropositive. What was sequenced was PBMCs.

CDR3 DNA: TGTGCCAGTTCCCTGAGCGGGAGGGCCAATGAGCAGTTCTTC. This translates into CASSLSGRANEQFF. The chain uses TRBV2 and TRBJ2-1; 10 bases fit TRBD2. The CDR3 loop spans 14 amino acids. V lost 9 bases, J lost 6 bases, and 8 bases stayed unmatched. CDR1 SNHLY and CDR2 FYNNEI come from the germline V gene.